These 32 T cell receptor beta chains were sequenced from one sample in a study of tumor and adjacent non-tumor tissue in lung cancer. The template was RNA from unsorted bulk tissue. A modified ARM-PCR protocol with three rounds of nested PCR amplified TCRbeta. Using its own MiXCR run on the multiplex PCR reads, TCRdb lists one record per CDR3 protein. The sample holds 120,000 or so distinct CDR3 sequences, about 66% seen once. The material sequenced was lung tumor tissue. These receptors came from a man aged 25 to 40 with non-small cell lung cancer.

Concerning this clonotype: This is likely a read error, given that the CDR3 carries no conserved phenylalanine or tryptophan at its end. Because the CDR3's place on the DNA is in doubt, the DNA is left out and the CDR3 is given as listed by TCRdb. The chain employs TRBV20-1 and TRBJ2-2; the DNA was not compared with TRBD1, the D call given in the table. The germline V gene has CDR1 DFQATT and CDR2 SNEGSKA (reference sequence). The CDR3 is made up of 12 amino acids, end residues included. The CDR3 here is CSAQGGTGELFY.

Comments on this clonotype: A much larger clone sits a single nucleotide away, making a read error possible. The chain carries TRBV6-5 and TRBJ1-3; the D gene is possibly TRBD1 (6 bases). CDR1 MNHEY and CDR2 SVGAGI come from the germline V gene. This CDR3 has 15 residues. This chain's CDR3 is CASSSSTGLSNTIHF. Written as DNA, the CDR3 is TGTGCCAGCAGTTCCTCGACAGGCCTTTCAAACACCATACATTTT.

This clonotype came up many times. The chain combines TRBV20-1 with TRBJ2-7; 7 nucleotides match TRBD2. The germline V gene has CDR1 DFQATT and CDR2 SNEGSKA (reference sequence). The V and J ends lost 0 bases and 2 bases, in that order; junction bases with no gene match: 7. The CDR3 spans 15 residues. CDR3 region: CSARDSGFFPYEQYF. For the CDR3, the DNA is TGCAGTGCTAGAGATAGCGGGTTTTTCCCCTACGAGCAGTACTTC.

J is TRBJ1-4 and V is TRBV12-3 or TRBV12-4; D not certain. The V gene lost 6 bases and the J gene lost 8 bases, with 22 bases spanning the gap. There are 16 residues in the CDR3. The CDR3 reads CASRRQCFTDGEKLFF. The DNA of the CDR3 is TGTGCCAGCAGACGTCAGTGTTTTACTGATGGAGAAAAACTGTTTTTT.

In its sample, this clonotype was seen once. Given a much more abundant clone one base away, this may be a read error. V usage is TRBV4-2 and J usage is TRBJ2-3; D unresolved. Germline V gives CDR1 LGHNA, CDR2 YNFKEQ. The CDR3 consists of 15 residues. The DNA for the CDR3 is TGTGCCAGCAGCCAATATCAGGAGAGCACAAATACGCAGTATTTT. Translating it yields CASSQYQESTNTQYF.

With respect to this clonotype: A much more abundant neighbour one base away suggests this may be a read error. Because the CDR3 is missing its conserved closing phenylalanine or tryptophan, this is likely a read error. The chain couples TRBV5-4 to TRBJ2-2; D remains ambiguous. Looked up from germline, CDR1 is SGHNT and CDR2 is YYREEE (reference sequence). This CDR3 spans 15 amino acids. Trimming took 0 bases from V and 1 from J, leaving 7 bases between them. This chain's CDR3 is CASSLVGKNTGELFL. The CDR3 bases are TGTGCCAGCAGCTTGGTGGGGAAGAACACCGGGGAGCTGTTTCTT.

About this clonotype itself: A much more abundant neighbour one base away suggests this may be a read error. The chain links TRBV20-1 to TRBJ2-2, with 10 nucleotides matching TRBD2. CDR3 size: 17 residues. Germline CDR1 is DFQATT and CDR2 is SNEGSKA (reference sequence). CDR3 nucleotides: TGCAGTGCTAGACCCAACCTTCTAGCGGGAGAGACCGGGGATCTGTTTTTT. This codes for CSARPNLLAGETGDLFF.

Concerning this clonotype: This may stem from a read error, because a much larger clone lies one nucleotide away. This chain's CDR3 is CASQRMNKQYF. The DNA for the CDR3 is TGTGCTTCACAGAGGATGAACAAGCAGTACTTC. J is TRBJ2-7 and V is TRBV6-2 or TRBV6-3; D unresolved. Germline loops: CDR1 MNHEY, CDR2 SVGEGT. The CDR3 runs 11 residues.

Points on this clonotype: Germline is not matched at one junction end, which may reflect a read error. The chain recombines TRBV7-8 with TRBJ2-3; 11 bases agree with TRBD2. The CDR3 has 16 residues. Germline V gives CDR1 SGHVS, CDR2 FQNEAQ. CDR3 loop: CSSSPRLAGITDTQYF. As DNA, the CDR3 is TGTTCCAGCAGCCCCAGACTAGCGGGGATCACAGATACGCAATATTTT.

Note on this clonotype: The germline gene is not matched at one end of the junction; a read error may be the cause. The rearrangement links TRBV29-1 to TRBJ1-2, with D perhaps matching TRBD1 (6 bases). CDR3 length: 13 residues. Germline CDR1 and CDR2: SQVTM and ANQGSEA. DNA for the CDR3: TGCATCGTTGAAGAGGGGGGGGGGTATGGCTACATCTTC. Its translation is CIVEEGGGYGYIF.

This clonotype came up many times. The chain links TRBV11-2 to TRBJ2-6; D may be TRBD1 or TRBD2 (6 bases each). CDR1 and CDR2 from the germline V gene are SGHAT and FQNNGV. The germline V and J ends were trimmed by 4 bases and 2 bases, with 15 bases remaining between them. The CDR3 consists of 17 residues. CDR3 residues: CASSSRGQMTGANVLTF. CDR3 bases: TGTGCCAGCAGCTCCCGGGGGCAGATGACTGGGGCCAACGTCCTGACTTTC.

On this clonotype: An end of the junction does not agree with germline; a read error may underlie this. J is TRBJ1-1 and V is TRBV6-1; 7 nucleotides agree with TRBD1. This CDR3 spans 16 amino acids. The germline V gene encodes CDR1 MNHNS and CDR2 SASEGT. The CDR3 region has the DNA TGTGCCAGCAGTGTCCCACCGGGCAGGGGGACCACTGGAGCTTTCTTT. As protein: CASSVPPGRGTTGAFF.

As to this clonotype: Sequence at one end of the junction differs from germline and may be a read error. CDR3 bases: TGTGCCATCGGCTCGAACAGGGGCAATCAGCCCCAACATTTT. This encodes CAIGSNRGNQPQHF. J is TRBJ1-5 and V is TRBV10-3; 7 bases line up with TRBD1. Per germline, CDR1 ENHRY and CDR2 SYGVKD. This CDR3 has 14 amino acids.

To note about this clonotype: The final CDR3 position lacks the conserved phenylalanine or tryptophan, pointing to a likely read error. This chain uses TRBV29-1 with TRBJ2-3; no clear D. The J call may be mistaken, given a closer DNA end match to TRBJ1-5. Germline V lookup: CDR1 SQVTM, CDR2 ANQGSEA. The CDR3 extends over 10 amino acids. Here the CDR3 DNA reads TGCAGCGTTGAAGCAGATACGCAGCATCTT. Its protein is CSVEADTQHL.

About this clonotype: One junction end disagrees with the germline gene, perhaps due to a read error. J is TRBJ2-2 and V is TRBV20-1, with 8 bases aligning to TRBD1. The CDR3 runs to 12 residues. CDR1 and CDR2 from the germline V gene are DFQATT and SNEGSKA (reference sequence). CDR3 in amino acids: CSIQGGTGELFF. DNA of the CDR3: TGCAGCATACAGGGGGGCACCGGGGAGTTGTTTTTT.

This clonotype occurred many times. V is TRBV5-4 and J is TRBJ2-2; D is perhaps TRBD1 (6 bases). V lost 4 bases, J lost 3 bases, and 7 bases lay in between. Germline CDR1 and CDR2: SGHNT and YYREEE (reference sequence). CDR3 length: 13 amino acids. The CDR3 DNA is TGTGCCAGCAGCGCAGGGGACACCGGGGAGCTGTTTTTT. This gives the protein CASSAGDTGELFF.

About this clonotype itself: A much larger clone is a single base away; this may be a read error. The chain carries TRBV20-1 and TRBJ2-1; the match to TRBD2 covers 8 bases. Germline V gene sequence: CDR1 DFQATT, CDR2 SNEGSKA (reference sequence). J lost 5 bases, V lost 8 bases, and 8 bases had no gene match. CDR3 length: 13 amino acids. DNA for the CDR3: TGCAGTACTCCCCTAGCGGGCCACAATGAGCAGTTCTTC. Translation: CSTPLAGHNEQFF.

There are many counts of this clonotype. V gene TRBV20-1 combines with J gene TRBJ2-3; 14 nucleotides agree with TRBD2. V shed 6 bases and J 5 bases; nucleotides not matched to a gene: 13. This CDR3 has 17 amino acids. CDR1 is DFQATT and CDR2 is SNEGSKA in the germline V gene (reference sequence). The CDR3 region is CSAEGTSGSVGLDTQYF. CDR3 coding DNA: TGCAGTGCCGAGGGGACTAGCGGGAGCGTGGGTTTAGATACGCAGTATTTT.

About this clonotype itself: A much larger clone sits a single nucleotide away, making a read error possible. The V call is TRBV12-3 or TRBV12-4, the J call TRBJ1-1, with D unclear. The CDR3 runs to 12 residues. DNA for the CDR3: TGTGCCGGCAGTCCCCGGAACACTGAAGCTTTCTTT. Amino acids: CAGSPRNTEAFF.

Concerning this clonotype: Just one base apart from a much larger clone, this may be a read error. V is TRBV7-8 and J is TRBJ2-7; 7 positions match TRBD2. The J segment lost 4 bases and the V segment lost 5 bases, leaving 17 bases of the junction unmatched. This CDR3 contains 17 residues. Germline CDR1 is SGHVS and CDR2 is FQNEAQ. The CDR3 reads CASSPEKLAIVTYEQYF. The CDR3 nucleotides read TGTGCCAGCAGCCCAGAGAAACTAGCGATAGTTACATACGAGCAGTACTTC.

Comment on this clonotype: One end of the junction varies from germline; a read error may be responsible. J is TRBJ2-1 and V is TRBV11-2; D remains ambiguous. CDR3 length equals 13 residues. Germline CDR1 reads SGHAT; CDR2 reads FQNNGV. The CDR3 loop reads CAGSLTPDNEQFF. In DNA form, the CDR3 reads TGTGCCGGCAGTTTAACACCGGACAATGAGCAGTTCTTC.

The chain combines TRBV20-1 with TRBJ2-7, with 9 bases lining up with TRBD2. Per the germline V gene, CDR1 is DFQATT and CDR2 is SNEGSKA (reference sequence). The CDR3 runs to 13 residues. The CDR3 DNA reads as TGCACTGTGGGCGGGAGGGCCAAGTACGAGCAGTACTTC. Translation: CTVGGRAKYEQYF.

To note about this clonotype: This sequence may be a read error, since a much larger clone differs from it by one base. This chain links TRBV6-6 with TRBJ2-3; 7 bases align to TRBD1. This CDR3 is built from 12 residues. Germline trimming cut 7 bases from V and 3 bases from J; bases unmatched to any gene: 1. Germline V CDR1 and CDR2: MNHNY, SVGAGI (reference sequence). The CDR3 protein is CASTQGTDTQYF. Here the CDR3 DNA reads TGTGCCAGCACACAGGGGACAGATACGCAGTATTTT.

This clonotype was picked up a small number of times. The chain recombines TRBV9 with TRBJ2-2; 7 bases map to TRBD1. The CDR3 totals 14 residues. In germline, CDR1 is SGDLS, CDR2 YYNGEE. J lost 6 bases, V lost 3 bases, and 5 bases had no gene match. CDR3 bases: TGTGCCAGCAGCGCTACAGGGGAAGCCGGGGAGCTGTTTTTT. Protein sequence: CASSATGEAGELFF. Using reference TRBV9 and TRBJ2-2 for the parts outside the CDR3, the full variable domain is DSGVTQTPKHLITATGQRVTLRCSPRSGDLSVYWYQQSLDQGLQFLIQYYNGEERAKGNILERFSAQQFPDLHSELNLSSLELGDSALYFCASSATGEAGELFFGEGSRLTVL.

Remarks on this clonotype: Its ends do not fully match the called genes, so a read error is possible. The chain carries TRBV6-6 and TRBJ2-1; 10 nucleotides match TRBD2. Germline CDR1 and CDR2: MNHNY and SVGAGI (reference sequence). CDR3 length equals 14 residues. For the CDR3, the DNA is TGTCCCAGCAGTTGGACTAGCGGCTACAATGAGCAGTTCTTC. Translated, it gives CPSSWTSGYNEQFF.

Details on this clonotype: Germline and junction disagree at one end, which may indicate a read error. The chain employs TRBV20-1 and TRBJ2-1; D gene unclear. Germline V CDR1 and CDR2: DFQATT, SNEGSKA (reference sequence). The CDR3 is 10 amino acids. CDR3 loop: CSAVDGEPFF. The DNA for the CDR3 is TGCAGTGCTGTTGATGGTGAGCCGTTCTTC.

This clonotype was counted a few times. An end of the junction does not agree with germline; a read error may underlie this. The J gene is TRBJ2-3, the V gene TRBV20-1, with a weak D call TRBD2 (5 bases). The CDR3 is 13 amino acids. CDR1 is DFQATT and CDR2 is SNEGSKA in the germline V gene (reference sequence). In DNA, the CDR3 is TGCAGTACTAGAGCGACCGTGGAATGGTCGCAGTATTTT. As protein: CSTRATVEWSQYF.

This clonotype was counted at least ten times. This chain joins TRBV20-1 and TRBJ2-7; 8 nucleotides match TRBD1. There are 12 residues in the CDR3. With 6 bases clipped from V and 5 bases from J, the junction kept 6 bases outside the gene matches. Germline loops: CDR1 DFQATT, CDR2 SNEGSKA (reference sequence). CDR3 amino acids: CSAQDRGNEQYF. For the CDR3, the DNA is TGCAGTGCCCAAGACAGGGGAAACGAGCAGTACTTC.

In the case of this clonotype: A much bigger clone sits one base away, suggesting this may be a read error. Here the CDR3 DNA reads TGCAGTGTTCTGACCGGCACCGCAAGCAATCAGCCCCAGCATTTT. This codes for CSVLTGTASNQPQHF. The chain employs TRBV20-1 and TRBJ1-5; D not resolved. V was cut by 7 bases and J by 1 base, with 17 bases left in between. Germline lookup yields CDR1 DFQATT and CDR2 SNEGSKA (reference sequence). The CDR3 is made up of 15 amino acids.

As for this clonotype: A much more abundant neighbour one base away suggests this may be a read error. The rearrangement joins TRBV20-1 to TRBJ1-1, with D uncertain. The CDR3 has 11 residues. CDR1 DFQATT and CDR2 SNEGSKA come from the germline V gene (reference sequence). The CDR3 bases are TGCAGTGTTAGAGACCAGGCTCGGGCTTTCTTT. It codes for CSVRDQARAFF.

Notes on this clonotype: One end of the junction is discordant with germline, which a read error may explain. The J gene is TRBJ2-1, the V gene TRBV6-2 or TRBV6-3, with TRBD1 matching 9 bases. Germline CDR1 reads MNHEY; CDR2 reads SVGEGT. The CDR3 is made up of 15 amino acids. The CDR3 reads CVSSSPGQGRNEQFF. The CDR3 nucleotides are TGTGTCAGCAGTTCTCCGGGACAGGGTCGAAATGAGCAGTTCTTC.

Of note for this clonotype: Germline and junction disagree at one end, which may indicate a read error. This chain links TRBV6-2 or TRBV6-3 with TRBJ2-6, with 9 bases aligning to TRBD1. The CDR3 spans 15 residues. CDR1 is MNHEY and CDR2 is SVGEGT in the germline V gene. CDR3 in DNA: TGTGCCAGCAGTCACAGGGGGCCTGGGGCCATCGTCCTGTCTTTC. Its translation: CASSHRGPGAIVLSF.